The present T cell receptor (beta chain) was sequenced within a study of a mutant IDH1 vaccine in newly diagnosed glioma. Study in general: The study started vaccination 4-6 weeks after radiotherapy alone, or with temozolomide cycles. Patients were pretreated with radiotherapy, temozolomide, or both, mostly both.

Using immunoSEQ multiplex PCR, the repertoire was profiled, and TCRdb retains in-frame clones only, with some absent. Counted here are about 55,000 clones, 80% to 85% occurring once; the ten biggest clones make up approximately 4.3%. CDR1 is SNHLY and CDR2 is FYNNEI in the germline V gene. CDR3 length: 12 amino acids. Trimming removed 3 bases from V and 3 bases from J, with 5 bases in between. Time point here: week 35, safety follow-up. Topical imiquimod accompanied each vaccine dose, which consisted of 300 ug of mutant IDH1 20-mer peptide. The study gave patients eight vaccinations in weeks 1, 3, 5, 7, 11, 15, 19, 23. In the case of this clone: Its antigen is undetermined.

The TCR comes from a woman under 30 with glioma. This chain joins TRBV2 and TRBJ1-1, with D hard to call. The sample in question was PBMCs, obtained from a glioma patient whose treatment included an IDH1 peptide vaccine. The CDR3 DNA sequence: TGTGCCAGCAGTGATCCCGACACTGAAGCTTTCTTT. This translates into CASSDPDTEAFF.